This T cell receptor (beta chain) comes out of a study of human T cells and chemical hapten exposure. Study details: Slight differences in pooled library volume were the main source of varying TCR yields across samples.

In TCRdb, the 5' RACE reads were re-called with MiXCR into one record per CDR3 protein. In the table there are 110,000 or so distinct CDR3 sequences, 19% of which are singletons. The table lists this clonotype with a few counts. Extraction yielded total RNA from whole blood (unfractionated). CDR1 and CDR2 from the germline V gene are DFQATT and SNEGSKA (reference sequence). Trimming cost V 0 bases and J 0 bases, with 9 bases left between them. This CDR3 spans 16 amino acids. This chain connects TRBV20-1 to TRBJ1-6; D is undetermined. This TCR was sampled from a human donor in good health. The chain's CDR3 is CSARDPASSYNSPLHF. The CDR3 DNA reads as TGCAGTGCTAGAGATCCGGCGAGCTCCTATAATTCACCCCTCCACTTT.